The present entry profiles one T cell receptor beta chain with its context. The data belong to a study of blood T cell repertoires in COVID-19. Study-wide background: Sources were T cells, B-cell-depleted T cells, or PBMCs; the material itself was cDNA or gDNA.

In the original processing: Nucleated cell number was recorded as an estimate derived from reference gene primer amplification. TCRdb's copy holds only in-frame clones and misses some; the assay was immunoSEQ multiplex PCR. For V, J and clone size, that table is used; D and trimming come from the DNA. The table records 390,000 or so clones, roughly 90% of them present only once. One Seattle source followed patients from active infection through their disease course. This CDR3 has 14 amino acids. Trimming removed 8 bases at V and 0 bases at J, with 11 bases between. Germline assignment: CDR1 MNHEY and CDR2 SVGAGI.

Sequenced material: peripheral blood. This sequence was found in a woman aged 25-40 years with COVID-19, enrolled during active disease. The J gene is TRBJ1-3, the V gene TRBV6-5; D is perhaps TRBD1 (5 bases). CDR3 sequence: CASGGFNSGNTIYF. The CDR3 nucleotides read TGTGCCAGCGGGGGGTTCAACTCTGGAAACACCATATATTTT.